A single sample gave rise to the 25 T cell receptor beta chains below, sequenced in a study of blood T cell repertoires in COVID-19. Sequencing was performed with immunoSEQ multiplex PCR; in TCRdb, only in-frame clones are kept and a portion is missing. The sample carries 88,000 or so clones, 85% recorded once. The sample consisted of peripheral blood. Source of these receptors: a man aged 60 to 75 with acute or convalescent COVID-19.

The V gene is TRBV6-6, the J gene TRBJ1-5; tentative D call: TRBD1 (6 bases). This CDR3 contains 15 residues. Germline V gene data show CDR1 as MNHNY and CDR2 as SVGAGI (reference sequence). The V gene lost 6 bases and the J gene lost 6 bases, with 18 bases spanning the gap. Written as DNA, the CDR3 is TGTGCCAGCAGCCAGGACAGACCCCGAGTTCAGCCCCAGCATTTT. It codes for CASSQDRPRVQPQHF.

About this clone: Other nucleotide sequences in the sample specify the same CDR3. The chain combines TRBV4-3 with TRBJ1-2, with D possibly being TRBD1 (5 bases). The CDR3 contains 13 residues. Germline V CDR1 and CDR2: LGHNA, YSLEER. Trimming left V 3 bases short and J 5 bases short, with 10 bases between. The CDR3 DNA reads TGCGCCAGCAGCCAGTCGGGGGGGTATGGCTACACCTTC. Protein sequence: CASSQSGGYGYTF.

This chain uses TRBV10-1 with TRBJ2-2; a weak D match, TRBD1 (5 bases). Trimming removed 10 bases from V and 5 bases from J, with 14 bases in between. This CDR3 contains 13 residues. Germline-derived CDR1 and CDR2 are WNHNN and SYGVQD (reference sequence). The CDR3 loop reads CATGLAGTGELFF. CDR3 DNA: TGCGCCACCGGGCTGGCAGGGACCGGGGAGCTGTTTTTT.

The rearrangement links TRBV5-1 to TRBJ2-5, with TRBD2 identical over 10 bases. Germline CDR1 is SGHRS and CDR2 is YFSETQ. Unmatched junction bases numbered 9, after V lost 2 bases and J lost 5 bases. The CDR3 sequence is 16 residues long. The CDR3 nucleotides read TGCGCCAGCAGCTTCCTTCCTAGCGGGGGTGGGGAGACCCAGTACTTC. It specifies CASSFLPSGGGETQYF.

The chain uses TRBV14 and TRBJ2-7; 11 bases are shared with TRBD2. This CDR3 is 15 amino acids long. Germline V gives CDR1 SGHDN, CDR2 FVKESK. The trim removed 4 bases at V and 4 bases at J, leaving 6 bases unmatched. CDR3 loop: CASSPLAGVFYEQYF. CDR3 nucleotides: TGTGCCAGCAGCCCACTAGCGGGAGTATTTTACGAGCAGTACTTC.

This chain joins TRBV18 and TRBJ1-2; 7 bases are shared with TRBD1. The J segment lost 7 bases and the V segment lost 1 base, leaving 6 bases of the junction unmatched. From germline, CDR1 is KGHSH and CDR2 LQKENI. The CDR3 covers 14 residues. The CDR3 is CASSPRDRAGGYTF. The DNA for the CDR3 is TGTGCCAGCTCACCACGAGACAGGGCTGGTGGCTACACCTTC.

The rearrangement uses TRBV28 and TRBJ1-5; tentatively, D is TRBD1 (5 bases). V dropped 2 bases and J dropped 2 bases, with 7 bases sitting between them. The CDR3 totals 14 residues. Germline CDR1 MDHEN, CDR2 SYDVKM. CDR3 region: CASSLGRGNQPQHF. CDR3 nucleotide sequence: TGTGCCAGCAGTTTAGGCAGGGGCAATCAGCCCCAGCATTTT.

The chain employs TRBV19 and TRBJ2-7, with D perhaps TRBD2 (5 bases). Trimming stripped 3 bases from V and 3 bases from J, with 12 bases between. The CDR3 runs 14 residues. CDR1 is LNHDA, CDR2 SQIVND, per germline (reference sequence). The CDR3 reads CASSIGPRGYEQYF. The CDR3 coding sequence is TGTGCCAGTAGTATTGGGCCCCGGGGCTACGAGCAGTACTTC.

This clone was seen more than once but under ten times. This chain links TRBV5-1 with TRBJ1-3; the D is unclear. Trimming cost V 4 bases and J 0 bases, with 14 bases left between them. CDR1 is SGHRS, CDR2 YFSETQ, per germline. The CDR3 is 16 residues long. This CDR3 reads CASSTLLGGSGNTIYF. Written as DNA, the CDR3 is TGCGCCAGCAGCACACTCTTGGGAGGCTCTGGAAACACCATATATTTT.

The chain employs TRBV11-2 and TRBJ2-3, with D possibly matching TRBD1 (6 bases). Germline-derived CDR1 and CDR2 are SGHAT and FQNNGV. This CDR3 is built from 16 residues. The V and J ends lost 5 bases and 1 base respectively, with 16 bases between them. The CDR3 DNA reads TGTGCCAGCAGCCCACTGGACAGTACTGGCACAGATACGCAGTATTTT. This translates into CASSPLDSTGTDTQYF.

The V call is TRBV2, the J call TRBJ2-7; D possibly corresponds to TRBD2 (6 bases). V was trimmed by 4 bases and J by 3 bases, leaving 10 bases between them. The CDR3 is made up of 13 amino acids. Germline CDR1 reads SNHLY; CDR2 reads FYNNEI. CDR3 sequence: CASSGTIGYEQYF. CDR3 DNA: TGTGCCAGCAGTGGGACTATCGGCTACGAGCAGTACTTC.

This chain links TRBV5-4 with TRBJ1-1; 7 bases map to TRBD1. The germline V gene has CDR1 SGHNT and CDR2 YYREEE (reference sequence). The V and J ends lost 3 bases and 1 base, in that order; junction bases with no gene match: 3. This CDR3 has 14 residues. Written as DNA, the CDR3 is TGTGCCAGCAGCTCCCGGGACAGGAACACTGAAGCTTTCTTT. Its protein is CASSSRDRNTEAFF.

The rearrangement joins TRBV9 to TRBJ2-5, with D perhaps matching TRBD1 (5 bases). Germline CDR1 SGDLS, CDR2 YYNGEE. V gave up 4 bases and J gave up 2 bases, with 6 bases separating them. The CDR3 runs 12 residues. CDR3 sequence (DNA): TGTGCCAGCAGCCCAGGGCAAGAGACCCAGTACTTC. Residues: CASSPGQETQYF.

This chain joins TRBV9 and TRBJ1-2; D gene unclear. The CDR3 has 15 amino acids. Germline CDR1 and CDR2: SGDLS and YYNGEE. Trimming pared 0 bases from V and 8 bases from J, leaving 17 bases between. The CDR3 nucleotides read TGTGCCAGCAGCGTAGGGGTCGGGAGGGAGCGCGGCTACACCTTC. Translating it yields CASSVGVGRERGYTF.

The genes are TRBV9 and TRBJ1-1; 8 bases map to TRBD1. The CDR3 is 16 amino acids. After removal of 2 bases from V and 3 bases from J, the junction contained 9 bases not matched to a gene. Germline V gene data show CDR1 as SGDLS and CDR2 as YYNGEE. Here the CDR3 DNA reads TGTGCCAGCAGCGTCGGACAGGGCAGGTGGGACACTGAAGCTTTCTTT. It translates to CASSVGQGRWDTEAFF.

The chain couples TRBV7-2 to TRBJ1-5, with D uncertain. Trimming took off 5 bases at V and 5 bases at J, with 16 bases between the two ends. The CDR3 is made up of 15 amino acids. The germline V gene has CDR1 SGHTA and CDR2 FQGNSA. The CDR3 DNA follows: TGTGCCAGCAGCAAGACACGGGGAGGTTATCAGCCCCAGCATTTT. Encoded protein: CASSKTRGGYQPQHF.

The chain carries TRBV6-2 or TRBV6-3 and TRBJ2-5, with D possibly TRBD1 on 6 matching bases. The CDR3 sequence is 11 residues long. The ends were cut back, 5 bases at V and 9 bases at J, with 10 bases in the middle. Germline V CDR1 and CDR2: MNHEY, SVGEGT. This CDR3 reads CASSRAGAQYF. The CDR3 DNA is TGTGCCAGCAGTCGCGCAGGGGCCCAGTACTTC.

In its sample, this clone was seen once. The rearrangement joins TRBV19 to TRBJ2-4; D not certain. CDR3 length equals 12 residues. V lost 7 bases and J 4 bases, leaving 8 bases between the germline ends. Germline CDR1 and CDR2: LNHDA and SQIVND (reference sequence). The CDR3 DNA sequence: TGTGCCAGTACCGACGGGAAAAACATTCAGTACTTC. It yields the protein CASTDGKNIQYF.

The chain is built from TRBV5-1 and TRBJ2-1; 7 nucleotides agree with TRBD1. Germline loops: CDR1 SGHRS, CDR2 YFSETQ. V trimming: 2 bases; J trimming: 4 bases; junction bases outside the gene matches: 6. The CDR3 totals 15 residues. The CDR3 loop reads CASSFRDSEYNEQFF. The CDR3 region has the DNA TGCGCCAGCAGCTTTCGGGACAGTGAATACAATGAGCAGTTCTTC.

The chain employs TRBV7-9 and TRBJ2-5; 15 bases are shared with TRBD2. V was clipped by 4 bases and J by 2 bases; unmatched bases: 5. The length of the CDR3 is 17 residues. Germline loops: CDR1 SEHNR, CDR2 FQNEAQ (reference sequence). The CDR3 nucleotides read TGTGCCAGCAGCTACGGGACTAGCGGGGGGACTCAAGAGACCCAGTACTTC. Its translation is CASSYGTSGGTQETQYF.

The CDR3 protein is CASSADRGQLGYGYTF. The CDR3 bases are TGTGCCAGCAGTGCGGACAGGGGGCAACTCGGCTATGGCTACACCTTC. The genes are TRBV25-1 and TRBJ1-2; TRBD1 aligns across 11 bases. The CDR3 loop spans 16 amino acids. Germline CDR1 reads MGHDK; CDR2 reads SYGVNS. The ends lost 4 bases at V and 4 bases at J; junction bases unmatched: 8.

V is TRBV21-1 and J is TRBJ2-2; the table's D call, TRBD2, has no DNA check behind it. TRBV21-1 is a listed pseudogene. The CDR3 is made up of 20 amino acids. CDR3 loop: CASSKDEATSGDANTGELFF. CDR3 nucleotide sequence: TGTGCCAGCAGCAAAGACGAGGCGACTAGCGGGGACGCGAACACCGGGGAGCTGTTTTTT.

The J gene is TRBJ2-5, the V gene TRBV18; maybe TRBD2 (7 bases). V was shortened by 1 base and J by 4 bases, with 13 bases between the two germline ends. CDR3 length: 15 residues. Germline CDR1 and CDR2: KGHSH and LQKENI. CDR3 DNA sequence: TGTGCCAGCTCACCACTGGGGGGGCACACAGAGACCCAGTACTTC. It translates to CASSPLGGHTETQYF.

The CDR3 region is CASSFGEIEQYF. Here the CDR3 DNA reads TGTGCCAGTAGTTTCGGGGAGATCGAGCAGTACTTC. The V gene is TRBV19, the J gene TRBJ2-7, with a weak D call TRBD2 (5 bases). The V end lost 5 bases, the J end lost 6 bases, and 11 bases lay between the germline ends. The CDR3 has 12 amino acids. CDR1 and CDR2 (germline): LNHDA, SQIVND (reference sequence).

The chain couples TRBV3-1 (or the pseudogene TRBV3-2) to TRBJ2-2; D gene ambiguous. V lost 0 bases, J lost 4 bases, and 6 bases lay in between. The CDR3 extends over 14 amino acids. Per germline, CDR1 LGHDT and CDR2 YNNKEL (reference sequence). This CDR3 reads CASSQDYGTGELFF. As DNA, the CDR3 is TGTGCCAGCAGCCAAGATTACGGCACCGGGGAGCTGTTTTTT.